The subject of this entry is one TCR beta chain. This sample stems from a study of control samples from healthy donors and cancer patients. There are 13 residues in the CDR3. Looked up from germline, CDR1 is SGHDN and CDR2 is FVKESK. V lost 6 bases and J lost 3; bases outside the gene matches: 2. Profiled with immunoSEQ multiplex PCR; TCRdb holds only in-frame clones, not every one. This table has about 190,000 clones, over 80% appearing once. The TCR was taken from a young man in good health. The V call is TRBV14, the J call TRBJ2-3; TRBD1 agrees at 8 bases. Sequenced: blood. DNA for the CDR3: TGTGCCAGCAGTTGGACAGGGACAGATACGCAGTATTTT. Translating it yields CASSWTGTDTQYF. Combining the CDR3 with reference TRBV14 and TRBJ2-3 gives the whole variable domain EAGVTQFPSHSVIEKGQTVTLRCDPISGHDNLYWYRRVMGKEIKFLLHFVKESKQDESGMPNNRFLAERTGGTYSTLKVQPAELEDSGVYFCASSWTGTDTQYFGPGTRLTVL.